Included here is one TCR beta chain sequence, with context. As yet, its antigen is unknown. The CDR3 has 18 residues. The germline V gene has CDR1 MNHEY and CDR2 SVGEGT. Trimming cost V 2 bases and J 0 bases, with 16 bases left between them. This sample was included in a study of T cell responses to AZD1222 COVID-19 vaccine. Findings and limits, study-wide: Donors in the cohort were predominantly white British and more often female, and clonal diversity was possibly underestimated. Repertoires were obtained only post-peak T cell response.

Generated by immunoSEQ multiplex PCR, the TCRdb table keeps only in-frame clones and is missing some. The table has about 100,000 clones, about 83% seen once. The TCR comes from an adult in good health. The sample consisted of peripheral blood, taken on day 0 of AZD1222 vaccination. The rearrangement links TRBV6-2 or TRBV6-3 to TRBJ2-2; possibly TRBD2 for D (5 bases). In nucleotides, the CDR3 is TGTGCCAGCAGTTACGTTCGGGATCGAAGGTCGAACACCGGGGAGCTGTTTTTT. Amino acid sequence: CASSYVRDRRSNTGELFF.